Listed below are T cell receptor beta chains from one sample, sequenced in a study of cytomegalovirus exposure and HLA in healthy donors. Profiled with immunoSEQ multiplex PCR; TCRdb holds only in-frame clones, not every one. Among 120,000 or so clones listed, more than 60% were seen once. Sequencing was carried out using PBMCs. These TCRs come from a woman between 45 and 65 years old in good health and CMV-seropositive. Both conserved end residues are part of each CDR3. The D gene is left open where the match is weak. Clone size is given for some rows only: seen once, a few or many times, or a class if the clone is expanded.

D	length	size	V	J	CDR3	DNA
TRBD1	15	few	TRBV10-3	TRBJ2-1	CAISDPGQGHNEQFF	TGTGCCATCAGTGACCCGGGACAGGGCCACAATGAGCAGTTCTTC
-	14	-	TRBV9	TRBJ1-3	CASSVETQGNTIYF	TGTGCCAGCAGCGTAGAAACCCAGGGAAACACCATATATTTT
-	14	-	TRBV5-6	TRBJ2-5	CASSLAGDQETQYF	TGTGCCAGCAGCTTGGCGGGGGACCAAGAGACCCAGTACTTC
TRBD1	17	-	TRBV27	TRBJ2-7	CASTQGAGTGLAYEQYF	TGTGCCAGCACCCAGGGGGCCGGGACAGGGTTAGCCTACGAGCAGTACTTC
TRBD1	15	-	TRBV28	TRBJ1-2	CASIRRQGGLYGYTF	TGTGCCAGCATCCGACGACAGGGGGGCCTCTATGGCTACACCTTC
TRBD1	17	-	TRBV30	TRBJ2-6	CAGPGQGILSGANVLTF	TGTGCCGGACCGGGACAGGGGATTCTCTCTGGGGCCAACGTCCTGACTTTC
TRBD2	15	-	TRBV7-8	TRBJ2-1	CASSLVGGGYNEQFF	TGTGCCAGCAGCTTAGTCGGCGGGGGGTACAATGAGCAGTTCTTC
-	14	-	TRBV2	TRBJ2-1	CASSVQGERNEQFF	TGTGCCAGCAGTGTACAGGGAGAGAGGAATGAGCAGTTCTTC
TRBD1	14	once	TRBV7-2	TRBJ2-5	CASSRQGAVETQYF	TGTGCCAGCAGCCGGCAGGGGGCTGTAGAGACCCAGTACTTC
-	15	-	TRBV7-3	TRBJ2-1	CASSSPGVTGNEQFF	TGTGCCAGCAGCTCCCCCGGGGTCACGGGCAATGAGCAGTTCTTC
-	16	-	TRBV2	TRBJ2-3	CASSEAPGTRTDTQYF	TGTGCCAGCAGTGAAGCACCCGGGACTCGTACGGATACGCAGTATTTT
TRBD1	15	-	TRBV27	TRBJ1-1	CASSFQGAGNTEAFF	TGTGCCAGCAGTTTCCAGGGGGCGGGGAACACTGAAGCTTTCTTT
TRBD1	14	once	TRBV2	TRBJ1-1	CASSERQGSVEAFF	TGTGCCAGCAGCGAACGACAGGGCTCCGTTGAAGCTTTCTTT
TRBD2	16	-	TRBV5-1	TRBJ2-2	CASSLGGGPDTGELFF	TGCGCCAGCAGCTTGGGCGGGGGGCCGGACACCGGGGAGCTGTTTTTT